This entry concerns a single T cell receptor (beta chain). Its target is unknown. V was pared by 1 base and J by 2 bases, with 11 bases between. The CDR3 consists of 14 residues. The germline CDR1 and CDR2 sequences are GTSNPN and SVGIG (reference sequence). The sample belongs to a study of cytomegalovirus exposure and HLA in healthy donors. Looking at the study overall: There were 90 million to 140 million unique TCR beta sequences, drawn from about 180 million T cells, in an earlier analysis. From donors who were HLA-typed, an early data release held 80 million to 95 million unique TCRs.

PCR primers comprised 60 Vbeta and 13 Jbeta primers. Generated by immunoSEQ multiplex PCR, the TCRdb table keeps only in-frame clones and is missing some. The sample carries some 220,000 clones, just under 80% recorded once. Study findings and constraints: Being productive about 87% or about 30% of the time was typical of most TCR beta V segments in an earlier analysis. Among CMV-associated TCR beta chains, most appeared HLA-restricted in a later analysis.

V usage is TRBV30 and J usage is TRBJ2-5; possible D gene TRBD2, 6 bases. The sequencing input was PBMCs. This sequence was found in a boy between 10 and 17 years old in good health and CMV-seronegative. CDR3 DNA sequence: TGTGCCTGGAGTGGAGGAGGGAATCAAGAGACCCAGTACTTC. It codes for CAWSGGGNQETQYF.